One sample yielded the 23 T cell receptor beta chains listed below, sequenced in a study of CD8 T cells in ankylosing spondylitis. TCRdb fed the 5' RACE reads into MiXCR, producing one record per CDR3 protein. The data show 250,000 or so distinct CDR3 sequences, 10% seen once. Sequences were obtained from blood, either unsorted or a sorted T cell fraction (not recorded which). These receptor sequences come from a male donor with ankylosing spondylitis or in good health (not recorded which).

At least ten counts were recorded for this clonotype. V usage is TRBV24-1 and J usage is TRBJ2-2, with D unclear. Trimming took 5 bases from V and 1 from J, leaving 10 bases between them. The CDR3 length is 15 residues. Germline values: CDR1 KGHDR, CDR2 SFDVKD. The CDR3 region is CATSVTKRNTGELFF. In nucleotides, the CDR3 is TGTGCCACCAGTGTCACGAAAAGGAACACCGGGGAGCTGTTTTTT.

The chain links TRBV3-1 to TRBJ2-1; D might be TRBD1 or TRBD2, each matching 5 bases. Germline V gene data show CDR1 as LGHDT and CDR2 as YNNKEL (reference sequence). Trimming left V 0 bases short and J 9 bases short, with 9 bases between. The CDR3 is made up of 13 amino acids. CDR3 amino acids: CASSQDSGGEQFF. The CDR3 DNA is TGTGCCAGCAGCCAAGATAGTGGGGGTGAGCAGTTCTTC.

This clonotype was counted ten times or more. The CDR3 DNA sequence: TGTGCCAGCGGGACTAGCATAACACTGAGCTCCTACGAGCAGTACTTC. This sequence encodes CASGTSITLSSYEQYF. The chain employs TRBV2 and TRBJ2-7; 9 bases line up with TRBD2. Looked up from germline, CDR1 is SNHLY and CDR2 is FYNNEI. This CDR3 region has 16 residues. The trim removed 8 bases at V and 0 bases at J, leaving 11 bases unmatched. Full variable domain (missing parts from reference TRBV2 and TRBJ2-7): EPEVTQTPSHQVTQMGQEVILRCVPISNHLYFYWYRQILGQKVEFLVSFYNNEISEKSEIFDDQFSVERPDGSNFTLKIRSTKLEDSAMYFCASGTSITLSSYEQYFGPGTRLTVT.

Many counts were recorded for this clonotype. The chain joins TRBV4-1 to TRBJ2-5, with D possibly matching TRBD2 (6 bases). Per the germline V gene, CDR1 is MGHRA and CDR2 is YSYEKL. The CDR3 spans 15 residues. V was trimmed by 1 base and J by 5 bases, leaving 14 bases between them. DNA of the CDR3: TGCGCCAGCAGCCAAGGACTAGATCCTGGGGAGACCCAGTACTTC. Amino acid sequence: CASSQGLDPGETQYF.

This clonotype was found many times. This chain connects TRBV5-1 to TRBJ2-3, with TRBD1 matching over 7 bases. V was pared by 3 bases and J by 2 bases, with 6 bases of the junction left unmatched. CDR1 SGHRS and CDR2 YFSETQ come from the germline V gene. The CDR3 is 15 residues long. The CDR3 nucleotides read TGCGCCAGCAGCTACGGGACAGCATCCACAGATACGCAGTATTTT. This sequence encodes CASSYGTASTDTQYF.

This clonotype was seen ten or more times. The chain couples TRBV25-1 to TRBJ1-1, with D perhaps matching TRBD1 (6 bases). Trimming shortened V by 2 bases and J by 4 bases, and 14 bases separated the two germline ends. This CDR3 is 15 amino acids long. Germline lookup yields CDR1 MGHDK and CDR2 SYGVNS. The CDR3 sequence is CASSEMGGAGTEAFF. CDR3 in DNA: TGTGCCAGCAGTGAAATGGGGGGGGCTGGCACTGAAGCTTTCTTT.

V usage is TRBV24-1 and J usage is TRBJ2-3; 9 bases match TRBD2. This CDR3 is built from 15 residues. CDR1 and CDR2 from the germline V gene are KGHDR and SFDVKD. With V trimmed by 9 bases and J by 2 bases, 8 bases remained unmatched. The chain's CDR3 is CATAQGTSNTDTQYF. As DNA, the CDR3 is TGTGCCACCGCCCAGGGGACTAGCAACACAGATACGCAGTATTTT.

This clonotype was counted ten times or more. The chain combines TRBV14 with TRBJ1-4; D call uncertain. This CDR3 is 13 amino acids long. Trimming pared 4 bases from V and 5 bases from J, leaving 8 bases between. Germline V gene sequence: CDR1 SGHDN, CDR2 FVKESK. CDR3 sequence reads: CASSPNLNEKLFF. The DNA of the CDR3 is TGTGCCAGCAGCCCGAACCTGAATGAAAAACTGTTTTTT.

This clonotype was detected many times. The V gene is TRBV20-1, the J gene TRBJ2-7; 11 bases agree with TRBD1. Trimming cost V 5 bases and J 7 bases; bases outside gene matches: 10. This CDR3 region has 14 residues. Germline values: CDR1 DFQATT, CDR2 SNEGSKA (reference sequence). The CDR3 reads CSASPGTGGNEQYF. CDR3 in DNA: TGCAGTGCTTCTCCCGGGACAGGGGGTAATGAGCAGTACTTC.

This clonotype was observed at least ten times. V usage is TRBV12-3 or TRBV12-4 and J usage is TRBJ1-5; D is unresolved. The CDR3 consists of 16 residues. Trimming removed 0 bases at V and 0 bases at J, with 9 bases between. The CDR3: CASSLAGEDSNQPQHF. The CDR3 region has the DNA TGTGCCAGCAGTTTAGCTGGAGAAGATAGCAATCAGCCCCAGCATTTT.

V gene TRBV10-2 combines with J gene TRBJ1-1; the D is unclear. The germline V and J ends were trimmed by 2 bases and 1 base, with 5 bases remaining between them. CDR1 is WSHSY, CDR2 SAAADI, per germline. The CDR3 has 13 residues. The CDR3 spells CASSELWNTEAFF. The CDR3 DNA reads TGCGCCAGCAGTGAGCTGTGGAACACTGAAGCTTTCTTT.

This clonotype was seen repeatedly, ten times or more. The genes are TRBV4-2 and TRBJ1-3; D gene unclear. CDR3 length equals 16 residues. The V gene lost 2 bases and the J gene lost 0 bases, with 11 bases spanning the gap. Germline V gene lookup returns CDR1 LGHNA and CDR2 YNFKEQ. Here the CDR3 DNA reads TGTGCCAGCAGCCAATACCTCGACCACTCTGGAAACACCATATATTTT. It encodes CASSQYLDHSGNTIYF.

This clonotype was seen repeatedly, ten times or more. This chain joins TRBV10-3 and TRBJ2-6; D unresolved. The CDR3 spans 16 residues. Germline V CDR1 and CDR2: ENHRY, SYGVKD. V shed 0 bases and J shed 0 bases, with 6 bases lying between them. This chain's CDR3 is CAISESTLSGANVLTF. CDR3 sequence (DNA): TGTGCCATCAGTGAGTCGACACTCTCTGGGGCCAACGTCCTGACTTTC.

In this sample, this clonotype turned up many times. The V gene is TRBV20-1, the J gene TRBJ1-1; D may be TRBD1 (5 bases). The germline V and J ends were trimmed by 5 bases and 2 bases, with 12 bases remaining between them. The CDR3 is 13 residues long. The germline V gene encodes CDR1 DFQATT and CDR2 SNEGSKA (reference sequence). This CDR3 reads CSASGTVNTEAFF. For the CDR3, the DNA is TGCAGTGCTTCCGGGACGGTTAACACTGAAGCTTTCTTT.

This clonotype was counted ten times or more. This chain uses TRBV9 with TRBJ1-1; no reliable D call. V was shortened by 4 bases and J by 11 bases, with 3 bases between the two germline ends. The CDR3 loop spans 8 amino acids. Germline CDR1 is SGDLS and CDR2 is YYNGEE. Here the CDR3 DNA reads TGTGCCAGCAGCCCTGCTTTCTTT. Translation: CASSPAFF.

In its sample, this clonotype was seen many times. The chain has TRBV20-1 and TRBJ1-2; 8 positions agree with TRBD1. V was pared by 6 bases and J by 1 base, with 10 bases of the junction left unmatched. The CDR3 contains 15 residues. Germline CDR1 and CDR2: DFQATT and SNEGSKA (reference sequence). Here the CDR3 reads CSAPPGTGFNYGYTF. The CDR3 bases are TGCAGTGCCCCGCCCGGGACAGGCTTTAACTATGGCTACACCTTC.

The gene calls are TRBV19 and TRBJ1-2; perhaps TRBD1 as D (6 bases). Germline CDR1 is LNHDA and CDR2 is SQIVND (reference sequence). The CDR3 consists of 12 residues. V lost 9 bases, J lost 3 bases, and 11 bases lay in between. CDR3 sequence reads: CASGQQYYGYTF. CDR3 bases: TGTGCCAGCGGACAGCAATACTATGGCTACACCTTC.

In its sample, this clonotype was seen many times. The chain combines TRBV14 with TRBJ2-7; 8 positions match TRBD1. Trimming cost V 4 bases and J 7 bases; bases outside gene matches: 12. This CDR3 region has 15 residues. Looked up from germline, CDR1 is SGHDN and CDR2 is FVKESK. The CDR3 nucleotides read TGTGCCAGCAGCCCCTTAGGACAGGGAACGGGGGAGCAGTACTTC. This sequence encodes CASSPLGQGTGEQYF.

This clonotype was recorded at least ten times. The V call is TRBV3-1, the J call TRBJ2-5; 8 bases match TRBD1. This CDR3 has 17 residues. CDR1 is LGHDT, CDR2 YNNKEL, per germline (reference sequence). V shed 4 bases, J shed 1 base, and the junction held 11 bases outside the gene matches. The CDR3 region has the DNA TGTGCCAGCAGCCCCAGGGGGACAGGTTACCTCCAAGAGACCCAGTACTTC. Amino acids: CASSPRGTGYLQETQYF.

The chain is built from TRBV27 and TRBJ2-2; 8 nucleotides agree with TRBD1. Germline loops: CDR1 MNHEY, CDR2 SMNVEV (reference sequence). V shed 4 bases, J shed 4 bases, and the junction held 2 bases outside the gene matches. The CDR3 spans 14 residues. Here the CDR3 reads CASSYGQGTGELFF. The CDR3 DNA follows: TGTGCCAGCAGTTATGGACAGGGCACCGGGGAGCTGTTTTTT.

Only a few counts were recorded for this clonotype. The CDR3 nucleotides read TGTGCCAGCAGCTTAGCTTATCGGGCATACAATGAGCAGTTCTTC. As protein: CASSLAYRAYNEQFF. The J gene is TRBJ2-1, the V gene TRBV7-6; no reliable D call. The CDR3 totals 15 residues. Trimming stripped 0 bases from V and 4 bases from J, with 10 bases between. CDR1 and CDR2 (germline): SGHVS, FNYEAQ.

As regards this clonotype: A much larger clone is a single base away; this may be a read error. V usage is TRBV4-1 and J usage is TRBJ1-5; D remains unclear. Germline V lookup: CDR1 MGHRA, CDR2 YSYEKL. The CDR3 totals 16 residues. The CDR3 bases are TGCACCAGCAGCCAAGATAGGGCGGCGGGCAATCAGCCCCAGCATTTT. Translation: CTSSQDRAAGNQPQHF.

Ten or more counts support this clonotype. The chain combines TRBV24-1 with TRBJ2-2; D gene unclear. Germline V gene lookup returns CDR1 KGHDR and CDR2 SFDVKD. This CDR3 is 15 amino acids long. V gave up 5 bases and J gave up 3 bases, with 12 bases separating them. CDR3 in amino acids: CATSVTGSDTGELFF. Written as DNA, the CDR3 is TGTGCCACCAGTGTGACCGGCAGCGACACCGGGGAGCTGTTTTTT.